The 4 T cell receptor beta chains below were found in one sample sequenced in a study of T cell repertoires in cytomegalovirus infection. Using its own MiXCR run on the reads, TCRdb lists one record per CDR3 protein. Here the sample spans some 350,000 distinct CDR3 sequences, around a sixth being singletons. Sequenced sample: PBMCs. The receptors were gathered from a human donor in good health (CMV status not recorded). Some clones in this sample may be carry-over from other donors' samples.

This clonotype was picked up many times. The chain has TRBV11-3 and TRBJ2-2, with 7 bases lining up with TRBD1. With V trimmed by 0 bases and J by 6 bases, 1 base remained unmatched. Germline CDR1 reads SGHNT; CDR2 reads YENEEA. This CDR3 contains 14 residues. CDR3 DNA: TGTGCCAGCAGCTTAGAAGGGGGCTCCGGGGAGCTGTTTTTT. It codes for CASSLEGGSGELFF.

The chain has TRBV6-5 and TRBJ1-2; maybe TRBD1 (5 bases). This CDR3 contains 13 residues. The V gene's germline CDR1 is MNHEY and CDR2 SVGAGI. The V end lost 5 bases, the J end lost 7 bases, and 14 bases lay between the germline ends. CDR3 region: CASSRPGTSGYTF. CDR3 nucleotide sequence: TGTGCCAGCAGTCGACCGGGGACGTCTGGCTACACCTTC.

This clonotype was counted many times. The chain is built from TRBV7-2 and TRBJ2-7; TRBD2 aligns across 9 bases. The CDR3 is made up of 15 amino acids. Germline V gives CDR1 SGHTA, CDR2 FQGNSA. V shed 2 bases, J shed 11 bases, and the junction held 13 bases outside the gene matches. The CDR3 nucleotides are TGTGCCAGCAGCTTAAGACTAGCGGAAGGGGAAAGAAAGTACTTC. The encoded protein is CASSLRLAEGERKYF.

The sample holds many counts of this clonotype. This chain joins TRBV4-1 and TRBJ2-1, with 8 bases matching TRBD2. V was clipped by 3 bases and J by 6 bases; unmatched bases: 7. Germline-derived CDR1 and CDR2 are MGHRA and YSYEKL. The CDR3 runs to 15 residues. CDR3: CASSQAGTSGNEQFF. The CDR3 DNA sequence: TGCGCCAGCAGCCAGGCCGGGACTAGTGGCAATGAGCAGTTCTTC.